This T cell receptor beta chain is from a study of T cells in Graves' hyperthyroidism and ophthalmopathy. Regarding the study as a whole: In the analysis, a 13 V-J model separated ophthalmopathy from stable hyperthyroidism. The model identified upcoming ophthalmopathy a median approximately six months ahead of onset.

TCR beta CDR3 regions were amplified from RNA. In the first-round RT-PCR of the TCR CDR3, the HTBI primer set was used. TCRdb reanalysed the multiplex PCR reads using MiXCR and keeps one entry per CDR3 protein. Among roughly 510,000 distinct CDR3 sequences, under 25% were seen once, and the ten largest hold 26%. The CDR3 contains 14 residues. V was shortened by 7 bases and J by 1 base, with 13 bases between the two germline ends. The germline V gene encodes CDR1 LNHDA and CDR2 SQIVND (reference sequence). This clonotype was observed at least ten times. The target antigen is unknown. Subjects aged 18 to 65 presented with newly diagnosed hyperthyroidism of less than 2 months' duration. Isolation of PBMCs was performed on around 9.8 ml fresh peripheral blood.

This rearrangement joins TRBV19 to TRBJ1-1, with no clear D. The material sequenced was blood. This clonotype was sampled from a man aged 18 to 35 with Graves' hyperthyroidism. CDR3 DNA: TGTGCCAGTACCTCGATCCAGTCGAACACTGAAGCTTTCTTT. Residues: CASTSIQSNTEAFF.